Given below is one TCR beta chain in context. Its specificity is unknown. PCR primers comprised 60 Vbeta and 13 Jbeta primers. Using immunoSEQ multiplex PCR, the repertoire was profiled, and TCRdb retains in-frame clones only, with some absent. This sample yields about 160,000 clones, of which more than 60% are seen a single time; approximately 1.4% belongs to the top ten. The record originates from a study of cytomegalovirus exposure and HLA in healthy donors. Across the whole study: In an earlier analysis, around 120 million unique TCR beta sequences were found from 150 million to 200 million T cells. Study results and caveats: A missense DCLRE1C variant was associated with V- and J-gene trimming of TCR beta chains in a later analysis, and an independent cohort replicated the association. Earlier analysis yielded a pattern in which most TCR beta V segments were productive about 90% or about 30% of the time.

Sequencing was performed on PBMCs. This receptor was obtained from a woman aged 25-40 years in good health and CMV-seronegative.

The CDR3 sequence: CSATSNYGYTF. The CDR3 DNA sequence: TGCAGTGCTACTAGTAACTATGGCTACACCTTC. The rearrangement uses TRBV20-1 and TRBJ1-2; D not resolved. V dropped 4 bases and J dropped 1 base, with 4 bases sitting between them. Per the germline V gene, CDR1 is DFQATT and CDR2 is SNEGSKA (reference sequence). The CDR3 runs to 11 residues.